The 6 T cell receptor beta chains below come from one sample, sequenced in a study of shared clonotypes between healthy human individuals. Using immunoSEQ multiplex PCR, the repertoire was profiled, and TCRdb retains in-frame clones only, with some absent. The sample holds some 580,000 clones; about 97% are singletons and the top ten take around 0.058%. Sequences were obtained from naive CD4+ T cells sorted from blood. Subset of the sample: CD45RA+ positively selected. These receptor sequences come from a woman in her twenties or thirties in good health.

The CDR3 DNA sequence: TGTGCCAGCAGTTTATGGGGACAGGGGGTACGTCGAACTGAAGCTTTCTTT. Amino acids: CASSLWGQGVRRTEAFF. This rearrangement joins TRBV28 to TRBJ1-1; 11 bases fit TRBD1. V shed 0 bases and J 5 bases; nucleotides not matched to a gene: 8. Germline CDR1 and CDR2: MDHEN and SYDVKM. The CDR3 has 17 amino acids.

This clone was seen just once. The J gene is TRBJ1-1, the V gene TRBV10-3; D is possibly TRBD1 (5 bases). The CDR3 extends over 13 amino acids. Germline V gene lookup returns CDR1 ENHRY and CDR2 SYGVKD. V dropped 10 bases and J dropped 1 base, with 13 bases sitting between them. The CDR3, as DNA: TGTGCCACCCTTGGGACCGCGAACACTGAAGCTTTCTTT. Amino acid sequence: CATLGTANTEAFF.

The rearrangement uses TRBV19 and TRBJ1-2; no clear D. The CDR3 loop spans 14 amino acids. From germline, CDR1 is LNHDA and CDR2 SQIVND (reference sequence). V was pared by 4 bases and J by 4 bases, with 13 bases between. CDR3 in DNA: TGTGCCAGTAGTACTCCGGGAGGTAGCTATGGCTACACCTTC. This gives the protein CASSTPGGSYGYTF.

The CDR3 sequence: CASSLNPKLNTEAFF. The CDR3 coding sequence is TGTGCCAGCAGCTTAAATCCGAAACTGAACACTGAAGCTTTCTTT. V gene TRBV5-4 combines with J gene TRBJ1-1, with no clear D. This CDR3 has 15 residues. Per germline, CDR1 SGHNT and CDR2 YYREEE (reference sequence). Trimming removed 2 bases at V and 0 bases at J, with 11 bases between.

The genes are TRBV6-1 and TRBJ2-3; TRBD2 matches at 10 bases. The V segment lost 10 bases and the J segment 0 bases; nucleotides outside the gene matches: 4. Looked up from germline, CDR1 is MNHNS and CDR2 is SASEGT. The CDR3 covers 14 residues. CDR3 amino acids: CANRLAGSTDTQYF. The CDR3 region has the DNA TGTGCCAACCGACTAGCGGGCAGCACAGATACGCAGTATTTT.

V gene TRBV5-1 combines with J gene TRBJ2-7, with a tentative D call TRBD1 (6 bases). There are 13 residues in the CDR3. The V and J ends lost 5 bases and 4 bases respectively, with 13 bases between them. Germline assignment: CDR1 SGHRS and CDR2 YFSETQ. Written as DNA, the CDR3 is TGCGCCAGCAGGTTCGGGACATCGTACGAGCAGTACTTC. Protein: CASRFGTSYEQYF.